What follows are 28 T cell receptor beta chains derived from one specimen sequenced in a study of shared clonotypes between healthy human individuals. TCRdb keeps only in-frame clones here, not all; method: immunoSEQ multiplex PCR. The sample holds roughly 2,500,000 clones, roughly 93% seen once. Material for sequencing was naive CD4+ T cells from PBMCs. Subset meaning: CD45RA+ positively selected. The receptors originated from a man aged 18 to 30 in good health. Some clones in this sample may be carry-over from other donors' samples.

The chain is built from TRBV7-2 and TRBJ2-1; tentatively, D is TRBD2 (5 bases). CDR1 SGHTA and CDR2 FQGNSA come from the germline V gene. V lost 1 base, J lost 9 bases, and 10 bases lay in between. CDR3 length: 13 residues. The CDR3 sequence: CASSLGRGIEQFF. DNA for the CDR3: TGTGCCAGCAGCTTAGGTAGAGGGATTGAGCAGTTCTTC.

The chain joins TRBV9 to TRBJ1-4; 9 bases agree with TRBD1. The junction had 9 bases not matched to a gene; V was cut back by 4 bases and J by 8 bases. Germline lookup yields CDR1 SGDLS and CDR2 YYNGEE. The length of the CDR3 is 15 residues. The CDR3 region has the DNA TGTGCCAGCAGCCCCCGGACAGGGGAAGGAGAAAAACTGTTTTTT. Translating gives CASSPRTGEGEKLFF.

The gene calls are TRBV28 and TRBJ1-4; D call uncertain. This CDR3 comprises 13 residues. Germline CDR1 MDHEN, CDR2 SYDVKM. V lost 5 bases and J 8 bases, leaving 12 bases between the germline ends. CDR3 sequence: CASSPTGWEKLFF. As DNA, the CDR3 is TGTGCCAGCAGTCCCACGGGGTGGGAAAAACTGTTTTTT.

The CDR3 loop reads CASRDRGANYGYTF. CDR3 in DNA: TGTGCCAGCAGGGACAGGGGAGCTAACTATGGCTACACCTTC. This chain uses TRBV7-2 with TRBJ1-2, with 9 bases identical to TRBD1. J lost 0 bases, V lost 6 bases, and 2 bases had no gene match. Germline V gene data show CDR1 as SGHTA and CDR2 as FQGNSA. The CDR3 contains 14 residues.

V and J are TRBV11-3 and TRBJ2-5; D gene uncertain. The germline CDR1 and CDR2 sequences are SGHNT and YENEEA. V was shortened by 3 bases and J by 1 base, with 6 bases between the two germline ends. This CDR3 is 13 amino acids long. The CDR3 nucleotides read TGTGCCAGCAGCTTTGGCAGCCAAGAGACCCAGTACTTC. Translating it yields CASSFGSQETQYF.

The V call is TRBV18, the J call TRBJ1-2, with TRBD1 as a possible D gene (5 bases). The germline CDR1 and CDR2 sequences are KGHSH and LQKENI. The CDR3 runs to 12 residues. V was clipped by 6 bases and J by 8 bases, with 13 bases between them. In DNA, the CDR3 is TGTGCCAGCTCGCCTTCAGGGACCGGCTACACCTTC. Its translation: CASSPSGTGYTF.

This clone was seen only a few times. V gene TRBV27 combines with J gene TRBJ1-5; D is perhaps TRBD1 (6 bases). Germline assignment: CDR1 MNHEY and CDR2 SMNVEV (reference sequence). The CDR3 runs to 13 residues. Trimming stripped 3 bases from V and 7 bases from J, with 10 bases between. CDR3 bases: TGTGCCAGCAGTTTCAGGGGTGGCCAGCCCCAGCATTTT. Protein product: CASSFRGGQPQHF.

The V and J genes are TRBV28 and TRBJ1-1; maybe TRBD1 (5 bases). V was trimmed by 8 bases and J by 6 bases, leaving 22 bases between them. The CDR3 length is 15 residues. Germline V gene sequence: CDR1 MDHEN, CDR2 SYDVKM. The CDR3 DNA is TGTGCCAGCGGAGGGGCGTCGGGGGGTAAGGCTGAAGCTTTCTTT. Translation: CASGGASGGKAEAFF.

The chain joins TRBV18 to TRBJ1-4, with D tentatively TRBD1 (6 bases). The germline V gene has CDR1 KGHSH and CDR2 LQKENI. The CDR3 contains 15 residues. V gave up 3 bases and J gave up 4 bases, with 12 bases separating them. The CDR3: CASSPLRGLNEKLFF. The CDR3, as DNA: TGTGCCAGCTCACCCCTACGGGGGCTTAATGAAAAACTGTTTTTT.

DNA of the CDR3: TGCGCCAGCAGCCCCGGACAGGCCGTTCGGAACACCATATATTTT. Its translation is CASSPGQAVRNTIYF. The chain carries TRBV5-1 and TRBJ1-3; TRBD1 matches 7 bases. Germline V gene sequence: CDR1 SGHRS, CDR2 YFSETQ. Unmatched junction bases numbered 11, after V lost 4 bases and J lost 7 bases. This CDR3 is 15 amino acids long.

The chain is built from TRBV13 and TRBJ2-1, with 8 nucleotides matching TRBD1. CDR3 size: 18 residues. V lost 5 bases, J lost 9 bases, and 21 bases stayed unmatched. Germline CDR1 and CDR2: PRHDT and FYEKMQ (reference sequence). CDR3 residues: CASSVTGLRTGWTGEQFF. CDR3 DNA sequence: TGTGCCAGCAGCGTTACCGGCTTGCGGACAGGGTGGACGGGTGAGCAGTTCTTC.

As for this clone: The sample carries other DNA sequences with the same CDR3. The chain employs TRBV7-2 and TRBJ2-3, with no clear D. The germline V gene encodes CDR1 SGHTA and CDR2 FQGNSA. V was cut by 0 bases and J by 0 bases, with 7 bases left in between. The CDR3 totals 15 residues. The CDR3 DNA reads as TGTGCCAGCAGCTTAGCGGGTACTAGCACAGATACGCAGTATTTT. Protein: CASSLAGTSTDTQYF.

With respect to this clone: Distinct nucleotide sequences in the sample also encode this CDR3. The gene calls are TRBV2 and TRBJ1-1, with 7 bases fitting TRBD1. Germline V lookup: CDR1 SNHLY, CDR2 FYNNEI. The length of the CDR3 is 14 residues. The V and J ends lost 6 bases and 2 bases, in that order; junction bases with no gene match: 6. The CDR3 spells CASRGGQSNTEAFF. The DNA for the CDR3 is TGTGCCAGCAGGGGGGGACAGAGTAACACTGAAGCTTTCTTT.

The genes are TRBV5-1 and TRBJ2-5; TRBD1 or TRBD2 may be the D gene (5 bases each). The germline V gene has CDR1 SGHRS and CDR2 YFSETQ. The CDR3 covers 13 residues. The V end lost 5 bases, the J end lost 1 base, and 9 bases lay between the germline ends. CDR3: CASRPGTQETQYF. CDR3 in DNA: TGCGCCAGCAGACCCGGGACCCAAGAGACCCAGTACTTC.

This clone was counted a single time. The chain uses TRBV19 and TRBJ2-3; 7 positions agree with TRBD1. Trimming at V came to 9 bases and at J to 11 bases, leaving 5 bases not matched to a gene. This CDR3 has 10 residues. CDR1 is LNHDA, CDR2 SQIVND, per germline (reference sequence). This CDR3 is CARRTGGQYF. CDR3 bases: TGTGCCAGACGGACAGGAGGGCAGTATTTT.

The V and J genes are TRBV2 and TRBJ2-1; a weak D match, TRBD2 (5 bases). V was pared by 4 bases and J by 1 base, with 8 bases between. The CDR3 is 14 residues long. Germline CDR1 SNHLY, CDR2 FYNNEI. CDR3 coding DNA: TGTGCCAGCAGTGTGCGGGTATCCTACAATGAGCAGTTCTTC. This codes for CASSVRVSYNEQFF.

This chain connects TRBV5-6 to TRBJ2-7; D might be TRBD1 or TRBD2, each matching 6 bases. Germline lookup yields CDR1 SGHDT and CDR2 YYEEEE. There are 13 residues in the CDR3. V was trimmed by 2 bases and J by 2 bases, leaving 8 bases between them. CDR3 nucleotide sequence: TGTGCCAGCAGCTTACGGGGGCCCTACGAGCAGTACTTC. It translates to CASSLRGPYEQYF.

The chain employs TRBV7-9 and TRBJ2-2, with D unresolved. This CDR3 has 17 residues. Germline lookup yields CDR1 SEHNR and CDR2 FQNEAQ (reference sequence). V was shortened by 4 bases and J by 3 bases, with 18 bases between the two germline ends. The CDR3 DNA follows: TGTGCCAGCAGCTCGGCCGCCGTGATTTTTTACACCGGGGAGCTGTTTTTT. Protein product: CASSSAAVIFYTGELFF. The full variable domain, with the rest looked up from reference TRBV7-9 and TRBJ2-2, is DTGVSQNPRHKITKRGQNVTFRCDPISEHNRLYWYRQTLGQGPEFLTYFQNEAQLEKSRLLSDRFSAERPKGSFSTLEIQRTEQGDSAMYLCASSSAAVIFYTGELFFGEGSRLTVL.

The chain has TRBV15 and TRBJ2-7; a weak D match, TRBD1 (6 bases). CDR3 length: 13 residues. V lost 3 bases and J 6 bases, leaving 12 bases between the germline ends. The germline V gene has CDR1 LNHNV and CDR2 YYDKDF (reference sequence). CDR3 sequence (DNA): TGTGCCACCAGCAGTCAGGGGCAGGGCGAGCAGTACTTC. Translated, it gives CATSSQGQGEQYF.

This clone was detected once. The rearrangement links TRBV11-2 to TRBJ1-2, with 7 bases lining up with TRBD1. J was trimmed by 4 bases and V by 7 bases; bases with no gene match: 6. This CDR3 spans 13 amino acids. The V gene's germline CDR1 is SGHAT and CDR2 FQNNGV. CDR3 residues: CASNPTGSYGYTF. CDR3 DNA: TGTGCCAGCAATCCGACAGGGAGCTATGGCTACACCTTC.

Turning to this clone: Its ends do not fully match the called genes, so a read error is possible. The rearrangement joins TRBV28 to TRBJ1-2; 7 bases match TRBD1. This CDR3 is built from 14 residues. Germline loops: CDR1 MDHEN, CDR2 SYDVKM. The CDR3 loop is CASGSGGQVGVTIF. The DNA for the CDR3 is TGTGCCAGCGGGTCAGGGGGACAAGTCGGGGTCACCATATTC.

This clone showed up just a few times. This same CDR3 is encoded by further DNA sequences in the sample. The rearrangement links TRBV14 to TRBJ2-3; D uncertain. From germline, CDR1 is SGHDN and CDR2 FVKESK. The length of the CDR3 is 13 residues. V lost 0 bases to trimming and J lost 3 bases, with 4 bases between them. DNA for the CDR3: TGTGCCAGCAGCCAAGATTTGACAGATACGCAGTATTTT. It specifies CASSQDLTDTQYF.

The CDR3: CASSQDRNTEAFF. CDR3 coding DNA: TGTGCCAGCAGTCAGGACAGAAATACTGAAGCTTTCTTT. J is TRBJ1-1 and V is TRBV2; maybe TRBD1 (6 bases). The CDR3 length is 13 residues. V lost 5 bases and J 5 bases, leaving 12 bases between the germline ends. From germline, CDR1 is SNHLY and CDR2 FYNNEI.

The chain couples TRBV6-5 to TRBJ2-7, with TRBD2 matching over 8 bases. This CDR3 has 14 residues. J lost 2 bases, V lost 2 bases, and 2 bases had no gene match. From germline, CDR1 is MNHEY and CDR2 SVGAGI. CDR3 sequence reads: CASSYPGLAYEQYF. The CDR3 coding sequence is TGTGCCAGCAGTTACCCGGGACTAGCCTACGAGCAGTACTTC.

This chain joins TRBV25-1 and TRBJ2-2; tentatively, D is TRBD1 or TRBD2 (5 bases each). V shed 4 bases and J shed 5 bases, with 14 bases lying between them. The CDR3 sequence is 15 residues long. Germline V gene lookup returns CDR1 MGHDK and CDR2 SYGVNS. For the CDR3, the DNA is TGTGCCAGCAGTGTAAGGGGAGCGAGGACCGGGGAGCTGTTTTTT. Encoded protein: CASSVRGARTGELFF.

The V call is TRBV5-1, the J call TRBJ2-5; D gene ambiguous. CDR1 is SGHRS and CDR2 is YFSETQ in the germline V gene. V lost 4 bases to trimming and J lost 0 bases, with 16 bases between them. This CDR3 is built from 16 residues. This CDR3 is CASSPVSVGYQETQYF. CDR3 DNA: TGCGCCAGCAGCCCCGTTTCGGTAGGGTACCAAGAGACCCAGTACTTC.

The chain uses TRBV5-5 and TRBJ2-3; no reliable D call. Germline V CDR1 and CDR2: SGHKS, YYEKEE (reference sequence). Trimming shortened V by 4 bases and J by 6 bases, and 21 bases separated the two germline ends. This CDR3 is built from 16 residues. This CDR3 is CASSLKPPRVSDTQYF. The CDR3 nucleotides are TGTGCCAGCAGCCTAAAACCTCCCAGAGTCTCGGATACGCAGTATTTT.

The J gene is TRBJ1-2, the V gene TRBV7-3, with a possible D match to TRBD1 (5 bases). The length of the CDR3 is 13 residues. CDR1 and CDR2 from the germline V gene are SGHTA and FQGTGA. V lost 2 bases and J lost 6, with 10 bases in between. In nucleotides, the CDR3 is TGTGCCAGCAGCTTACGGGGCGGAGATGGCTACACCTTC. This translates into CASSLRGGDGYTF.